The entry below gives a single TCR beta chain sequence along with its context. The antigen is not known. The TCR beta libraries were generated through quantitative 5'-RACE incorporating molecular barcodes. One entry per CDR3 protein results from TCRdb running MiXCR on the 5' RACE reads. Of 30,000 to 35,000 distinct CDR3 sequences listed, 30% are singletons. The sample comes from a study of CD8 T cells in ankylosing spondylitis. Study-wide results and limits: Reports say disease-linked clones showed up significantly more in matched ankylosing spondylitis synovial fluid. Peripheral blood held disease-linked clones only at relatively low frequency, and these were CD8+.

This CDR3 has 15 residues. Germline CDR1 GTSNPN, CDR2 SVGIG (reference sequence). Trimming pared 0 bases from V and 5 bases from J, leaving 16 bases between. V and J are TRBV30 and TRBJ1-2, with D unclear. The receptor comes from a male donor with ankylosing spondylitis. Sequencing used synovial fluid, either unsorted or a sorted T cell fraction (not recorded which). CDR3 in amino acids: CAWSVGLSTGYGYTF. The CDR3 coding sequence is TGTGCCTGGAGTGTAGGCCTATCGACGGGTTATGGCTACACCTTC.